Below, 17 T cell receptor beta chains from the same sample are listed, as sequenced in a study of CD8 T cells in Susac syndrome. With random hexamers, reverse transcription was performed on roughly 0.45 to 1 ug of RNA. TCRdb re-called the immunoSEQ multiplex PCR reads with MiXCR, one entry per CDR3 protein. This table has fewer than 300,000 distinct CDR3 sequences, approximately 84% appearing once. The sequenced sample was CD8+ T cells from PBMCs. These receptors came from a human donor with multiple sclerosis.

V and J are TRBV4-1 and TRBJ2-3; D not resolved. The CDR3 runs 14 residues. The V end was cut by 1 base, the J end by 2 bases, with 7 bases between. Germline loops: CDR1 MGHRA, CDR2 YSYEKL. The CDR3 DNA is TGCGCCAGCAGCCAAGGACTTTTCACAGATACGCAGTATTTT. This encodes CASSQGLFTDTQYF.

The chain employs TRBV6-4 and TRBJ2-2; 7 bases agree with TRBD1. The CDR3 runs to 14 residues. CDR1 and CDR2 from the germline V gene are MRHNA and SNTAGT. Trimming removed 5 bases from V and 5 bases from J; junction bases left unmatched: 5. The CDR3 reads CASSTDRETGELFF. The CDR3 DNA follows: TGTGCCAGCAGTACAGACAGGGAGACCGGGGAGCTGTTTTTT.

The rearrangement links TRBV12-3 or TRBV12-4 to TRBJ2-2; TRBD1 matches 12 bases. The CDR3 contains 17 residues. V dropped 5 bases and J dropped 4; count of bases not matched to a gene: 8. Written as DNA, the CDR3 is TGTGCCAGCAGTCCCGGGACAGGGGGCTTCGTCACCGGGGAGCTGTTTTTT. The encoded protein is CASSPGTGGFVTGELFF.

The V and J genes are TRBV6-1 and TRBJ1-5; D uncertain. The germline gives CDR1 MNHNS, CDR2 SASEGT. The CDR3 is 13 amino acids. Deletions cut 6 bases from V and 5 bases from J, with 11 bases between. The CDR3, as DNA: TGTGCCAGCAGATTATTCCCGGATCAGCCCCAGCATTTT. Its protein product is CASRLFPDQPQHF.

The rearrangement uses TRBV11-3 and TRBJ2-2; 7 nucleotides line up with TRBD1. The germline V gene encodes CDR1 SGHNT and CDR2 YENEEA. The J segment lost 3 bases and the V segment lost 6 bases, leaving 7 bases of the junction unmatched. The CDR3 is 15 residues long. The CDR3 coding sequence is TGTGCCAGCAGGGAAGGGACAGCCGACACCGGGGAGCTGTTTTTT. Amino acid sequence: CASREGTADTGELFF.

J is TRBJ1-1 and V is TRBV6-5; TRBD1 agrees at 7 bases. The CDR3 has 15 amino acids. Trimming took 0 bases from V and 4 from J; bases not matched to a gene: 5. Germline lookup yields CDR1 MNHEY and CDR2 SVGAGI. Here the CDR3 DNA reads TGTGCCAGCAGTTACTCGGCAGGGGGGGGCACTGAAGCTTTCTTT. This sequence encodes CASSYSAGGGTEAFF.

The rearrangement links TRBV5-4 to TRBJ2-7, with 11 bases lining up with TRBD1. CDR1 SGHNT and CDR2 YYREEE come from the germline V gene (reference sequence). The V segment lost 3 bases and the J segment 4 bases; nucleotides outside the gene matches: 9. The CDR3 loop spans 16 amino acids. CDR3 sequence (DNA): TGTGCCAGCAGCTACGAGGGACAGGGGGGAAGGTACGAGCAGTACTTC. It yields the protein CASSYEGQGGRYEQYF.

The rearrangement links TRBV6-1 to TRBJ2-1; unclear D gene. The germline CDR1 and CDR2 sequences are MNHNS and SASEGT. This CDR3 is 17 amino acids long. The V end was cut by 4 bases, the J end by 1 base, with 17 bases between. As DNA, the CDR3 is TGTGCCAGCAGTGTGGGCGCTGCCTACAGTTCCTACAATGAGCAGTTCTTC. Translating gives CASSVGAAYSSYNEQFF.

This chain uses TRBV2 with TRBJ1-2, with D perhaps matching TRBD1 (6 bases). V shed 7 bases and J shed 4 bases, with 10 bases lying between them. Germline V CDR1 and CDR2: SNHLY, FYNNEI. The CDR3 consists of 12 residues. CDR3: CASKPTGYGYTF. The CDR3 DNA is TGTGCCAGCAAACCGACAGGCTATGGCTACACCTTC.

The CDR3 reads CASSPQALPPYEQYF. DNA for the CDR3: TGTGCCAGCAGCCCCCAGGCCCTACCCCCCTACGAGCAGTACTTC. This chain connects TRBV9 to TRBJ2-7; no definite D call. V lost 4 bases to trimming and J lost 2 bases, with 16 bases between them. This CDR3 comprises 15 residues. The V gene's germline CDR1 is SGDLS and CDR2 YYNGEE.

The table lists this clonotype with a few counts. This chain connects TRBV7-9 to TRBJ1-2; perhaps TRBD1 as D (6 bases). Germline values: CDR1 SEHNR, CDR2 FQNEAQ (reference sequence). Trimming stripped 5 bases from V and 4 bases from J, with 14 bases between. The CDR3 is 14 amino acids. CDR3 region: CASSQSQGLYGYTF. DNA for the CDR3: TGTGCCAGCAGCCAGTCACAGGGTCTCTATGGCTACACCTTC.

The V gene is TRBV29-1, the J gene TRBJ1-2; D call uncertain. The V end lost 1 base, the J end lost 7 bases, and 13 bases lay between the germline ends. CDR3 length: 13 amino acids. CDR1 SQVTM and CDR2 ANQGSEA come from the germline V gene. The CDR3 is CSVEGGPAFGYTF. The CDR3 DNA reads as TGCAGCGTTGAAGGTGGGCCAGCTTTTGGCTACACCTTC.

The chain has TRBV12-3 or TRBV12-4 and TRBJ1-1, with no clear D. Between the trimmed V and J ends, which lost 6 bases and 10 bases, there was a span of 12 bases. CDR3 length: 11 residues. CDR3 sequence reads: CASSGDWGAFF. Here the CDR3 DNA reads TGTGCCAGCAGCGGCGACTGGGGAGCTTTCTTT.

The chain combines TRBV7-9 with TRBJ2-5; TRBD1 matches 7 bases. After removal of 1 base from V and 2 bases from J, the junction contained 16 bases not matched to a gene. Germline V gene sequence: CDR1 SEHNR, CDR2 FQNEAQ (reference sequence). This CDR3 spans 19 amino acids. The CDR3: CASSLGPRELRDRQETQYF. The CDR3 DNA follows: TGTGCCAGCAGCTTAGGGCCCAGGGAATTGAGGGACAGACAAGAGACCCAGTACTTC.

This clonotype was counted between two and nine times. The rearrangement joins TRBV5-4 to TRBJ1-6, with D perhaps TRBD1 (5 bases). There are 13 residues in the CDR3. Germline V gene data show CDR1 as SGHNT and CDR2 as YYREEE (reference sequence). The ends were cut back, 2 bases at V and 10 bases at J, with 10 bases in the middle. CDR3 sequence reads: CASSFMGGSPLHF. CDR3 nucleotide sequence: TGTGCCAGCAGCTTCATGGGGGGATCACCCCTCCACTTT.

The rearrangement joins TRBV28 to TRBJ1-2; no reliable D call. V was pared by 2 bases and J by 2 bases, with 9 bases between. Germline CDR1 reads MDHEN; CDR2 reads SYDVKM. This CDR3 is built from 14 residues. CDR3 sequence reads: CASSLVTENYGYTF. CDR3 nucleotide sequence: TGTGCCAGCAGTTTAGTTACAGAGAACTATGGCTACACCTTC.

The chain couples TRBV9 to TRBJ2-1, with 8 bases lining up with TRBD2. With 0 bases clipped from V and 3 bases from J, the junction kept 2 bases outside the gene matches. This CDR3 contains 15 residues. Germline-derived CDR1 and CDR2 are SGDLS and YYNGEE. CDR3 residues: CASSVASGLYNEQFF. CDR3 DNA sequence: TGTGCCAGCAGCGTAGCTAGCGGGCTCTACAATGAGCAGTTCTTC.